The T cell receptor beta chain under discussion was sequenced for a study of T cell changes during pregnancy in multiple sclerosis. Measured with immunoSEQ multiplex PCR; TCRdb has only the in-frame clones, and not every one. The table includes over 90,000 clones, under 95% detected once. The CDR3 has 13 residues. Germline CDR1 is GTSNPN and CDR2 is SVGIG (reference sequence). Trimming took 2 bases from V and 4 from J, leaving 11 bases between them. Sequenced here: peripheral blood, sampled after pregnancy. The receptor's source is a female donor with multiple sclerosis, enrolled in a pregnancy study. The chain links TRBV30 to TRBJ1-1; the D gene is possibly TRBD1 (5 bases). CDR3 nucleotides: TGTGCCTGGAGTTCGGGGGACGGCACTGAAGCTTTCTTT. Protein product: CAWSSGDGTEAFF.